Presented here are 12 T cell receptor beta chains from one specimen sequenced in a study of blood T cell repertoires in COVID-19. Sequenced by immunoSEQ multiplex PCR; TCRdb stores in-frame clones only, minus some. The sample carries 130,000 to 150,000 clones, under 80% recorded once. Sequenced input: peripheral blood. The receptors shown here come from a man older than 75 with acute or convalescent COVID-19.

At least ten counts were recorded for this clone. The chain couples TRBV15 to TRBJ2-2; D not resolved. This CDR3 has 15 residues. Germline assignment: CDR1 LNHNV and CDR2 YYDKDF (reference sequence). The germline V and J ends were trimmed by 4 bases and 7 bases, with 16 bases remaining between them. In nucleotides, the CDR3 is TGTGCCACCAGCAATCATTTCCCCTCGGTCGGGGAGCTGTTTTTT. It is translated as CATSNHFPSVGELFF.

This chain links TRBV5-1 with TRBJ1-6; a weak D match, TRBD1 (6 bases). Germline V lookup: CDR1 SGHRS, CDR2 YFSETQ. V lost 0 bases and J 9 bases, leaving 10 bases between the germline ends. This CDR3 region has 14 residues. The CDR3 region is CASSLVGQLSPLHF. The CDR3 region has the DNA TGCGCCAGCAGCTTGGTGGGACAACTTTCACCCCTCCACTTT.

The chain has TRBV6-2 or TRBV6-3 and TRBJ2-2, with 14 bases lining up with TRBD2. From germline, CDR1 is MNHEY and CDR2 SVGEGT. CDR3 length equals 19 residues. The V and J ends lost 4 bases and 4 bases, in that order; junction bases with no gene match: 11. The CDR3 nucleotides read TGTGCCAGCAGTTCTACGACTAGCGGGGGGGCCCTAGGCACCGGGGAGCTGTTTTTT. Its protein product is CASSSTTSGGALGTGELFF.

The chain links TRBV7-2 to TRBJ1-5, with 9 positions matching TRBD1. V shed 5 bases and J 4 bases; nucleotides not matched to a gene: 6. The CDR3 covers 15 residues. Germline V CDR1 and CDR2: SGHTA, FQGNSA. The CDR3: CASSQWTGVNQPQHF. The CDR3 coding sequence is TGTGCCAGCAGCCAATGGACAGGGGTAAATCAGCCCCAGCATTTT.

In this sample, this clone turned up a few times. As DNA, the CDR3 is TGTGCCAGCAGCCCCGTCGGGACAGGGGGCTACGAGCAGTACTTC. This translates into CASSPVGTGGYEQYF. V and J are TRBV2 and TRBJ2-7; 11 nucleotides agree with TRBD1. With V trimmed by 6 bases and J by 3 bases, 7 bases remained unmatched. CDR3 length equals 15 residues. From germline, CDR1 is SNHLY and CDR2 FYNNEI.

The chain links TRBV7-2 to TRBJ1-2, with D possibly matching TRBD1 (5 bases). Germline V lookup: CDR1 SGHTA, CDR2 FQGNSA. This CDR3 comprises 15 residues. V lost 2 bases and J 6 bases, leaving 16 bases between the germline ends. The CDR3 sequence is CASSLSQGAWDGYTF. CDR3 DNA: TGTGCCAGCAGCTTAAGTCAAGGGGCATGGGATGGCTACACCTTC. Complete variable domain (other parts from reference TRBV7-2 and TRBJ1-2): GAGVSQSPSNKVTEKGKDVELRCDPISGHTALYWYRQSLGQGLEFLIYFQGNSAPDKSGLPSDRFSAERTGGSVSTLTIQRTQQEDSAVYLCASSLSQGAWDGYTFGSGTRLTVV.

In its sample, this clone was seen many times. The V gene is TRBV27, the J gene TRBJ2-5; a weak D match, TRBD1 (6 bases). The CDR3 runs to 13 residues. Germline loops: CDR1 MNHEY, CDR2 SMNVEV (reference sequence). The germline V and J ends were trimmed by 5 bases and 5 bases, with 12 bases remaining between them. CDR3 sequence: CASSHRVDETQYF. CDR3 DNA: TGTGCCAGCAGTCACAGGGTGGACGAGACCCAGTACTTC.

CDR3 nucleotides: TGTGCCAGTAGTATAGGTATCCAAGAGACCCAGTACTTC. Translating gives CASSIGIQETQYF. The V and J genes are TRBV19 and TRBJ2-5; D not certain. Trimming stripped 1 base from V and 1 base from J, with 4 bases between. Germline loops: CDR1 LNHDA, CDR2 SQIVND (reference sequence). The CDR3 runs to 13 residues.

This clone turned up a few times. The V and J genes are TRBV4-1 and TRBJ2-2; TRBD2 matches 8 bases. The trim removed 6 bases at V and 0 bases at J, leaving 3 bases unmatched. This CDR3 comprises 15 residues. CDR1 is MGHRA, CDR2 YSYEKL, per germline. DNA of the CDR3: TGCGCCAGCAGGGAGCGGGGGCCGAACACCGGGGAGCTGTTTTTT. Its translation is CASRERGPNTGELFF.

V usage is TRBV7-9 and J usage is TRBJ1-1; D may be TRBD1 (5 bases). Germline values: CDR1 SEHNR, CDR2 FQNEAQ (reference sequence). This CDR3 region has 14 residues. V dropped 6 bases and J dropped 1 base, with 12 bases sitting between them. CDR3 in amino acids: CASSRGYSNTEAFF. The CDR3 DNA reads as TGTGCCAGCAGTCGGGGGTATTCGAACACTGAAGCTTTCTTT.

The chain joins TRBV4-2 to TRBJ1-4, with TRBD1 matching 7 bases. After removal of 4 bases from V and 5 bases from J, the junction contained 16 bases not matched to a gene. Germline CDR1 and CDR2: LGHNA and YNFKEQ. CDR3 length: 18 amino acids. The CDR3 DNA reads as TGTGCCAGCAGCCCCCTCTGGGCAGGGGGGATCGGGAATGAAAAACTGTTTTTT. Amino acids: CASSPLWAGGIGNEKLFF.

This clone was seen repeatedly, ten times or more. The V gene is TRBV29-1, the J gene TRBJ2-3, with unresolved D. The CDR3 runs 13 residues. Germline V gene sequence: CDR1 SQVTM, CDR2 ANQGSEA. The V and J ends lost 7 bases and 2 bases respectively, with 13 bases between them. The CDR3 sequence: CSARGVLTDTQYF. The CDR3 DNA is TGCAGCGCCCGTGGAGTACTCACAGATACGCAGTATTTT.